The 20 T cell receptor beta chains in this list originate from one sample, sequenced in a study of shared T cell receptors in the human thymus. Data came from immunoSEQ multiplex PCR; TCRdb stores just in-frame clones and leaves some out. The sample has more than 550,000 clones, more than 70% seen once. This same sample was also part of a study on human thymus T cells.

Specimen: thymocytes. All receptors come from a boy in the first two years of life with a congenital heart defect.

The rearrangement joins TRBV10-1 to TRBJ2-1; TRBD2 agrees at 10 bases. Unmatched junction bases numbered 5, after V lost 2 bases and J lost 7 bases. CDR1 and CDR2 from the germline V gene are WNHNN and SYGVQD (reference sequence). CDR3 size: 15 residues. CDR3 loop: CASSEGLAVLNEQFF. The CDR3 DNA is TGCGCCAGCAGTGAGGGACTAGCGGTCCTGAATGAGCAGTTCTTC.

The chain has TRBV5-1 and TRBJ1-2; 9 nucleotides line up with TRBD1. Germline trimming cut 4 bases from V and 6 bases from J; bases unmatched to any gene: 13. Germline V gene data show CDR1 as SGHRS and CDR2 as YFSETQ. The CDR3 extends over 16 amino acids. In DNA, the CDR3 is TGCGCCAGCAGCCCCGCGCCGGGACAGGGATGGAATGGCTACACCTTC. Residues: CASSPAPGQGWNGYTF.

The gene calls are TRBV15 and TRBJ1-1; the D is unclear. The CDR3 spans 16 residues. Germline V CDR1 and CDR2: LNHNV, YYDKDF (reference sequence). V was pared by 3 bases and J by 2 bases, with 16 bases between. The CDR3 DNA sequence: TGTGCCACCAGCAGCGGGATTGTGGTTCATAACACTGAAGCTTTCTTT. It translates to CATSSGIVVHNTEAFF.

The V call is TRBV12-5, the J call TRBJ2-1, with 12 bases lining up with TRBD2. The V and J ends lost 2 bases and 7 bases, in that order; junction bases with no gene match: 9. The CDR3 spans 17 residues. The germline CDR1 and CDR2 sequences are LGHNT and FRNRAP. The CDR3 region is CASGLPTRLAGVNEQFF. In DNA, the CDR3 is TGTGCTAGTGGTTTGCCGACCCGACTAGCGGGAGTTAATGAGCAGTTCTTC.

The gene calls are TRBV6-1 and TRBJ2-4, with TRBD2 matching 7 bases. The CDR3 loop spans 18 amino acids. The trim removed 2 bases at V and 2 bases at J, leaving 12 bases unmatched. The germline gives CDR1 MNHNS, CDR2 SASEGT. The CDR3 nucleotides are TGTGCCAGCAGTGAACAGCGGTGGAGCGGGACGACCAAAAACATTCAGTACTTC. As protein: CASSEQRWSGTTKNIQYF.

The rearrangement uses TRBV9 and TRBJ1-3, with 9 nucleotides matching TRBD1. CDR1 is SGDLS and CDR2 is YYNGEE in the germline V gene. The CDR3 runs to 16 residues. The junction had 8 bases not matched to a gene; V was cut back by 0 bases and J by 7 bases. CDR3 protein: CASSVDPGTGKNTIYF. The CDR3 DNA reads as TGTGCCAGCAGCGTAGACCCCGGGACAGGGAAGAACACCATATATTTT.

As DNA, the CDR3 is TGTGCCAGTAGTAATCTCTGCGGGGGACCGCCGAGGAACGAAAAACTGTTTTTT. It translates to CASSNLCGGPPRNEKLFF. This sequence joins TRBV19 and TRBJ1-4; a possible D gene is TRBD1 (5 bases). Germline V CDR1 and CDR2: LNHDA, SQIVND (reference sequence). The CDR3 consists of 18 residues. V lost 4 bases to trimming and J lost 8 bases, with 26 bases between them.

This clone was seen more than once but under ten times. This chain's CDR3 is CASSPGSGFYNEQFF. The DNA for the CDR3 is TGTGCCAGCTCACCTGGTAGCGGTTTTTACAATGAGCAGTTCTTC. The gene calls are TRBV18 and TRBJ2-1; D is perhaps TRBD2 (6 bases). Trimming stripped 3 bases from V and 4 bases from J, with 13 bases between. Germline CDR1 and CDR2: KGHSH and LQKENI. The CDR3 runs 15 residues.

The V call is TRBV9, the J call TRBJ1-5; D is perhaps TRBD1 (5 bases). Trimming took 3 bases from V and 7 from J, leaving 17 bases between them. The CDR3 runs 15 residues. The germline V gene encodes CDR1 SGDLS and CDR2 YYNGEE. CDR3 in amino acids: CASSGSPSGDQPQHF. The CDR3 nucleotides read TGTGCCAGCAGCGGGTCCCCGTCGGGGGACCAGCCCCAGCATTTT.

This chain connects TRBV5-1 to TRBJ2-1; TRBD1 might be the D (7 bases). The CDR3 sequence is 14 residues long. Germline assignment: CDR1 SGHRS and CDR2 YFSETQ. Trimming left V 0 bases short and J 8 bases short, with 12 bases between. DNA for the CDR3: TGCGCCAGCAGCTTGGACAGGGGAGGCGATGAGCAGTTCTTC. Protein: CASSLDRGGDEQFF.

The genes are TRBV4-3 and TRBJ1-3; D remains unclear. The CDR3 runs 14 residues. Between the trimmed V and J ends, which lost 1 base and 4 bases, there was a span of 8 bases. CDR1 and CDR2 from the germline V gene are LGHNA and YSLEER. CDR3 protein: CASSQGLRGNTIYF. DNA of the CDR3: TGCGCCAGCAGCCAAGGCCTGCGCGGAAACACCATATATTTT.

The V call is TRBV4-1, the J call TRBJ1-3; possibly TRBD1 for D (5 bases). V was trimmed by 4 bases and J by 2 bases, leaving 12 bases between them. The CDR3 covers 15 residues. Germline V lookup: CDR1 MGHRA, CDR2 YSYEKL. The CDR3 sequence: CASSLQGSTGNTIYF. In nucleotides, the CDR3 is TGCGCCAGCAGCCTGCAGGGTTCGACTGGAAACACCATATATTTT.

The J gene is TRBJ2-5, the V gene TRBV18, with a weak D call TRBD2 (6 bases). CDR1 KGHSH and CDR2 LQKENI come from the germline V gene. V was shortened by 3 bases and J by 2 bases, with 16 bases between the two germline ends. CDR3 size: 16 residues. CDR3 nucleotide sequence: TGTGCCAGCTCACCCCGTAGCGGTAAGGGGCAAGAGACCCAGTACTTC. Its protein product is CASSPRSGKGQETQYF.

The CDR3 sequence: CASSADPHSGRGTGELFF. CDR3 nucleotide sequence: TGTGCCAGCAGTGCCGACCCCCATAGCGGGAGAGGAACCGGGGAGCTGTTTTTT. The chain couples TRBV2 to TRBJ2-2, with TRBD2 identical over 9 bases. The trim removed 4 bases at V and 5 bases at J, leaving 14 bases unmatched. The CDR3 extends over 18 amino acids. Germline lookup yields CDR1 SNHLY and CDR2 FYNNEI. Supplemented by reference TRBV2 and TRBJ2-2, the full variable domain reads EPEVTQTPSHQVTQMGQEVILRCVPISNHLYFYWYRQILGQKVEFLVSFYNNEISEKSEIFDDQFSVERPDGSNFTLKIRSTKLEDSAMYFCASSADPHSGRGTGELFFGEGSRLTVL.

The rearrangement links TRBV15 to TRBJ2-7, with TRBD1 matching over 11 bases. The germline CDR1 and CDR2 sequences are LNHNV and YYDKDF (reference sequence). The CDR3 loop spans 16 amino acids. V shed 0 bases, J shed 2 bases, and the junction held 3 bases outside the gene matches. The DNA for the CDR3 is TGTGCCACCAGCAGAGACCTGGGACAGGGGGCCTACGAGCAGTACTTC. Protein sequence: CATSRDLGQGAYEQYF.

V usage is TRBV7-9 and J usage is TRBJ1-1, with D hard to call. The CDR3 runs to 16 residues. V gave up 5 bases and J gave up 1 base, with 17 bases separating them. Germline V lookup: CDR1 SEHNR, CDR2 FQNEAQ (reference sequence). This CDR3 is CASSQSWVRGNTEAFF. The CDR3 DNA sequence: TGTGCCAGCAGCCAATCATGGGTACGGGGGAACACTGAAGCTTTCTTT.

The chain carries TRBV11-2 and TRBJ1-2; D not certain. The germline V gene has CDR1 SGHAT and CDR2 FQNNGV. V was trimmed by 1 base and J by 3 bases, leaving 21 bases between them. The CDR3 totals 18 residues. The CDR3 here is CASSLVYSLSGVYYGYTF. Written as DNA, the CDR3 is TGTGCCAGCAGCTTAGTTTACTCCCTCAGTGGAGTCTACTATGGCTACACCTTC.

The chain uses TRBV21-1 and TRBJ2-1; the tabulated D call, TRBD2, remains unverified against the DNA. TRBV21-1 is deemed a pseudogene. The CDR3 sequence is 16 residues long. This chain's CDR3 is CASSKGGGDTYNEQFF. CDR3 coding DNA: TGTGCCAGCAGCAAAGGTGGGGGGGATACCTACAATGAGCAGTTCTTC.

The genes are TRBV11-2 and TRBJ1-6; D perhaps matches TRBD1 (6 bases). CDR1 and CDR2 from the germline V gene are SGHAT and FQNNGV. This CDR3 is built from 16 residues. Trimming cost V 4 bases and J 8 bases, with 18 bases left between them. CDR3 region: CASSSGVSIHDSPLHF. CDR3 DNA sequence: TGTGCCAGCAGCTCAGGGGTTAGCATACATGATTCACCCCTCCACTTT.

About this clone itself: At one end the junction does not follow the germline gene, possibly because of a read error. The chain combines TRBV5-1 with TRBJ1-2; D is perhaps TRBD1 (6 bases). Germline V gene data show CDR1 as SGHRS and CDR2 as YFSETQ. This CDR3 spans 13 amino acids. The CDR3 nucleotides read TGCGCCAGCAGCTTGGCCAGTGAGGACAGCGCAGCCTTC. This gives the protein CASSLASEDSAAF.